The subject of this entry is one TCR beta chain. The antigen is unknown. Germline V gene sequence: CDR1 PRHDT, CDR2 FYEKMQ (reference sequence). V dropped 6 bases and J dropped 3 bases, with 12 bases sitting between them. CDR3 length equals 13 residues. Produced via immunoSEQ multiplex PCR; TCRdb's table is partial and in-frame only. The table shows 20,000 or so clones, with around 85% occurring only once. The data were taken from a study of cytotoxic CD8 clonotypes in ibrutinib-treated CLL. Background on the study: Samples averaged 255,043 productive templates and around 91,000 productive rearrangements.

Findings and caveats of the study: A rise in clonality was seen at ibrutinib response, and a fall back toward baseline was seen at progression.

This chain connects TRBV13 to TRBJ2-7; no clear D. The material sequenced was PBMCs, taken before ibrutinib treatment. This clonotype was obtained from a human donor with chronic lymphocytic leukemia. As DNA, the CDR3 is TGTGCCAGCAGTCCAACCTTGCACTACGAGCAGTACTTC. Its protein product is CASSPTLHYEQYF.